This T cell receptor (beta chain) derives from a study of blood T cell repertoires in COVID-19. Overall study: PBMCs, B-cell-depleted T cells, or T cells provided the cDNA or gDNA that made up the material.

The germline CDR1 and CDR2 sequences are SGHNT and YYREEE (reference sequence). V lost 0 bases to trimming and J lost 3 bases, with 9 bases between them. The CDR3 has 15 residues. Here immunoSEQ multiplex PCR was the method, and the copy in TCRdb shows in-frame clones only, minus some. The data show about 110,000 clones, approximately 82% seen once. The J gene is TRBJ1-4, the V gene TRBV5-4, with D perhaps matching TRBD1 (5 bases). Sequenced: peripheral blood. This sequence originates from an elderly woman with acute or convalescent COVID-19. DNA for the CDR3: TGTGCCAGCAGCTTGGATAGGGGTTCTAATGAAAAACTGTTTTTT. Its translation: CASSLDRGSNEKLFF.